This T cell receptor (beta chain) was obtained from a study of OX40 agonist ivuxolimab in advanced cancers. Germline loops: CDR1 LNHDA, CDR2 SQIVND (reference sequence). V lost 2 bases, J lost 3 bases, and 17 bases lay in between. The CDR3 totals 17 residues. Sequencing was performed with immunoSEQ multiplex PCR; in TCRdb, only in-frame clones are kept and a portion is missing. The table has approximately 37,000 clones, 65% to 90% seen once. V is TRBV19 and J is TRBJ2-1, with D possibly TRBD2 on 6 matching bases. The sequence was collected from an adult with an advanced solid tumor such as melanoma, head and neck, liver or kidney cancer. The input for sequencing was CD4+ or CD8+ T cells sorted from blood, taken in a trial of the OX40 agonist ivuxolimab. CDR3 residues: CASSITSRDFHYNEQFF. The CDR3 bases are TGTGCCAGTAGTATAACTTCCCGGGACTTCCACTACAATGAGCAGTTCTTC.